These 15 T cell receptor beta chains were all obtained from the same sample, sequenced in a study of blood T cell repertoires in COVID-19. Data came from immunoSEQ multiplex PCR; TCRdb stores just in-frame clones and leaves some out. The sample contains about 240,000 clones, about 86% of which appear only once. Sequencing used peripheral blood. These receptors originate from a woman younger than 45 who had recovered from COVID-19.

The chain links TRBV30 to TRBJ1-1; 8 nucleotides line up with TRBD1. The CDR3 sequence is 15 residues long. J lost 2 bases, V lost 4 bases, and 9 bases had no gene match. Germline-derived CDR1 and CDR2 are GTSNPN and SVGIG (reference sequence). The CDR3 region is CAWKISGQGNTEAFF. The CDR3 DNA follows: TGTGCCTGGAAAATTTCTGGACAGGGTAACACTGAAGCTTTCTTT.

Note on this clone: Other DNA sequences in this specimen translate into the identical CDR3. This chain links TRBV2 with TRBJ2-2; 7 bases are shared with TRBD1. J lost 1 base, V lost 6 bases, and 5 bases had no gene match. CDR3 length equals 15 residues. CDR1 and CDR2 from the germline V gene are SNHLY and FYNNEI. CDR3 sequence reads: CASRRDRVNTGELFF. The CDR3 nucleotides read TGTGCCAGCAGGAGAGACAGGGTGAACACCGGGGAGCTGTTTTTT.

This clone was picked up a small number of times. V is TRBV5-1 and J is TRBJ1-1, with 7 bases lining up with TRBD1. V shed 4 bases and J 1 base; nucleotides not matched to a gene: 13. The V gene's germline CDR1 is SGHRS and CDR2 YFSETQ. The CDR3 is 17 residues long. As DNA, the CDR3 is TGCGCCAGCAGCCAAACTCCGGAGGGGGCAAAGAACACTGAAGCTTTCTTT. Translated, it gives CASSQTPEGAKNTEAFF.

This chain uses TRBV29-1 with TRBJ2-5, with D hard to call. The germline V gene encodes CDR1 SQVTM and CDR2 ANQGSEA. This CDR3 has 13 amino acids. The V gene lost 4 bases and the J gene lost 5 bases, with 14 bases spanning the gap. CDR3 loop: CSVALGTGETQYF. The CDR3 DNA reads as TGCAGCGTTGCTCTGGGCACTGGGGAGACCCAGTACTTC. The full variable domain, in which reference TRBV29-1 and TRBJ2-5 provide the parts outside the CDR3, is SAVISQKPSRDICQRGTSLTIQCQVDSQVTMMFWYRQQPGQSLTLIATANQGSEATYESGFVIDKFPISRPNLTFSTLTVSNMSPEDSSIYLCSVALGTGETQYFGPGTRLLVL.

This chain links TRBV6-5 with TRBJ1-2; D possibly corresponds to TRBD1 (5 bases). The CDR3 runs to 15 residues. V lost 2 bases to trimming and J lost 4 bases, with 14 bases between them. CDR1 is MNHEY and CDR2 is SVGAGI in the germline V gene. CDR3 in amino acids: CASSYTPPGIYGYTF. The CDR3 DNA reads TGTGCCAGCAGTTACACCCCGCCAGGGATCTATGGCTACACCTTC.

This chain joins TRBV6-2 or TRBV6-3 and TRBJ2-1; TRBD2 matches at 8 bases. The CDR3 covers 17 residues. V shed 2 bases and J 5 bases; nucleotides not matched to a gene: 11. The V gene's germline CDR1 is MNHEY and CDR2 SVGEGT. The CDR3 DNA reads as TGTGCCAGCAGTTACGGCCCACTAGCGGCGCCCGACAATGAGCAGTTCTTC. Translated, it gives CASSYGPLAAPDNEQFF.

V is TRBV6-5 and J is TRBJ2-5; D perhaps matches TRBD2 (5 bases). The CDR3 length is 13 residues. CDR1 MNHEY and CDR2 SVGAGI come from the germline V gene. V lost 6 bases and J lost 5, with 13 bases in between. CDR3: CASRGNSGETQYF. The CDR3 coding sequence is TGTGCCAGCAGGGGTAATTCGGGGGAGACCCAGTACTTC.

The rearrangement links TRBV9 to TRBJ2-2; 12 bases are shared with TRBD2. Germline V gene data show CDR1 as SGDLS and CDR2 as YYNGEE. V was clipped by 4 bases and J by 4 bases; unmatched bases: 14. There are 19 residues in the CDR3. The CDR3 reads CASSQRTSGDKRGTGELFF. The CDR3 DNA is TGTGCCAGCAGCCAAAGGACTAGCGGGGATAAACGGGGCACCGGGGAGCTGTTTTTT.

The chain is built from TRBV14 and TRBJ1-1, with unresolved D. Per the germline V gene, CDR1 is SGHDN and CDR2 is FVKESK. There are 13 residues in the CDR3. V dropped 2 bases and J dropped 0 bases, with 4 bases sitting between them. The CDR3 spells CASSQQLNTEAFF. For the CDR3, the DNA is TGTGCCAGCAGCCAACAATTGAACACTGAAGCTTTCTTT. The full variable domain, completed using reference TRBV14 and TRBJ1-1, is EAGVTQFPSHSVIEKGQTVTLRCDPISGHDNLYWYRRVMGKEIKFLLHFVKESKQDESGMPNNRFLAERTGGTYSTLKVQPAELEDSGVYFCASSQQLNTEAFFGQGTRLTVV.

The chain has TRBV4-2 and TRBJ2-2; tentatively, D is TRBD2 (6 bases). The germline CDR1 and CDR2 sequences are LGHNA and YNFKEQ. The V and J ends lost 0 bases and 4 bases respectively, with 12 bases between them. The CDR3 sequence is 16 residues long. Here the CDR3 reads CASSQELGRGTGELFF. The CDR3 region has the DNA TGTGCCAGCAGCCAAGAACTGGGGCGGGGCACCGGGGAGCTGTTTTTT.

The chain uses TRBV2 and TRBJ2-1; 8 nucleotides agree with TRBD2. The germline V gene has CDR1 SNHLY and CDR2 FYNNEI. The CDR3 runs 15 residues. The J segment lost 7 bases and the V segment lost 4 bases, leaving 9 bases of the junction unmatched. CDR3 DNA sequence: TGTGCCAGCAGTGTAATAAGCGGGGGTGGAAATGAGCAGTTCTTC. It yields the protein CASSVISGGGNEQFF.

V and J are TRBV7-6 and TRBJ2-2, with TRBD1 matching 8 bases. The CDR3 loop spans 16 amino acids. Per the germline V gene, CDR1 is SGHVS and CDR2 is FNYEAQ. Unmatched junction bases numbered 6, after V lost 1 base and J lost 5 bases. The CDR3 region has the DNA TGTGCCAGCAGCTTAGACCAGGGGGCAGGAACCGGGGAGCTGTTTTTT. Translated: CASSLDQGAGTGELFF. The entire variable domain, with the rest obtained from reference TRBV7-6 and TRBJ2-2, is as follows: GAGVSQSPRYKVTKRGQDVALRCDPISGHVSLYWYRQALGQGPEFLTYFNYEAQQDKSGLPNDRFSAERPEGSISTLTIQRTEQRDSAMYRCASSLDQGAGTGELFFGEGSRLTVL.

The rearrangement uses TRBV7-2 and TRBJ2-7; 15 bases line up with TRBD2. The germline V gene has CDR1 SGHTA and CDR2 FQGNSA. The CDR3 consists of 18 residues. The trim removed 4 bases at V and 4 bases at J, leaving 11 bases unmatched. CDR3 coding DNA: TGTGCCAGCAGCTCCGCAGGCGGACTAGCGGGGGGGATATACGAGCAGTACTTC. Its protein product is CASSSAGGLAGGIYEQYF.

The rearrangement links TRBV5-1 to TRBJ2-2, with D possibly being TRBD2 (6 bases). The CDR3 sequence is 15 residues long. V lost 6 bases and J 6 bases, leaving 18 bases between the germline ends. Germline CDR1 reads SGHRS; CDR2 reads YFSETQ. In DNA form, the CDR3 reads TGCGCCAGCAATCTGGTTCTGGGGGGTTCCGGGGAGCTGTTTTTT. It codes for CASNLVLGGSGELFF.

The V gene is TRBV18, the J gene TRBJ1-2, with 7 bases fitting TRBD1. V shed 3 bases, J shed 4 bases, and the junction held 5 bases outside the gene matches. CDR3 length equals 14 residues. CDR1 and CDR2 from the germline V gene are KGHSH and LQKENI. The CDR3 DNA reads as TGTGCCAGCTCACCGTCCGGGACAGCCTATGGCTACACCTTC. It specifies CASSPSGTAYGYTF.